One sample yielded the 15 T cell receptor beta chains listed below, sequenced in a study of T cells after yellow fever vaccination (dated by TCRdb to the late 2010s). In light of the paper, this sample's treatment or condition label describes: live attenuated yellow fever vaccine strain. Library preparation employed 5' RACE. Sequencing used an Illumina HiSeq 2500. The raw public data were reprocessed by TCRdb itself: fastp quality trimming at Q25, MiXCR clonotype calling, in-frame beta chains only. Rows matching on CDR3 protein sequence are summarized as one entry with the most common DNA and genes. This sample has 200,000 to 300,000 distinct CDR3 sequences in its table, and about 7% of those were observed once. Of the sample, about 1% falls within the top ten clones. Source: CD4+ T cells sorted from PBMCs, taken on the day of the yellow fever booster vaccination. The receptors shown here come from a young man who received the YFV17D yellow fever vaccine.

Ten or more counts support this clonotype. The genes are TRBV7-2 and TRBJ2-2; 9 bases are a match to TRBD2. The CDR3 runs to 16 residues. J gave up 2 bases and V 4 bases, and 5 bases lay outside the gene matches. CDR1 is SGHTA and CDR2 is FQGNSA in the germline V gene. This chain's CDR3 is CASSSGLALNTGELFF. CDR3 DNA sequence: TGTGCCAGCAGCTCCGGACTAGCGCTTAACACCGGGGAGCTGTTTTTT.

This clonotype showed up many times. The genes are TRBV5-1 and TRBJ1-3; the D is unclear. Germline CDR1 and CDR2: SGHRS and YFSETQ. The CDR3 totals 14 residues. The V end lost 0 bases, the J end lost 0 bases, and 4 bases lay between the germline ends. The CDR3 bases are TGCGCCAGCAGCTTGGACGTCTCTGGAAACACCATATATTTT. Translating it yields CASSLDVSGNTIYF.

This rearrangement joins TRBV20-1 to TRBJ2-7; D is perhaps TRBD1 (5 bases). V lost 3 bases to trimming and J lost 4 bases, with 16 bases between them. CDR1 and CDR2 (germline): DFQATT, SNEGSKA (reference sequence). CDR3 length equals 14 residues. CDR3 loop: CSASFASKGYEQYF. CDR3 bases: TGCAGTGCTAGTTTTGCTTCTAAGGGGTACGAGCAGTACTTC.

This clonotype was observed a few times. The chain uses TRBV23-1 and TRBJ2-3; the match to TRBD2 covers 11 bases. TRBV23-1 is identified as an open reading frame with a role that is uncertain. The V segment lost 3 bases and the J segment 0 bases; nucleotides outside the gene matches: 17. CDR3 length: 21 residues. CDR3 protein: CASSHHHTRTSGRFSTDTQYF. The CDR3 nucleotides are TGCGCCAGCAGTCATCATCATACAAGGACTAGCGGGCGCTTTAGCACAGATACGCAGTATTTT.

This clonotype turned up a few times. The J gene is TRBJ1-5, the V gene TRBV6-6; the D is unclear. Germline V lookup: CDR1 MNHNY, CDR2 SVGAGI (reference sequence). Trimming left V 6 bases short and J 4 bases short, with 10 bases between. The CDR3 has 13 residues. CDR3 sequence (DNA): TGTGCCAGCAGATGGGGAGGGAATCAGCCCCAGCATTTT. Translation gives CASRWGGNQPQHF.

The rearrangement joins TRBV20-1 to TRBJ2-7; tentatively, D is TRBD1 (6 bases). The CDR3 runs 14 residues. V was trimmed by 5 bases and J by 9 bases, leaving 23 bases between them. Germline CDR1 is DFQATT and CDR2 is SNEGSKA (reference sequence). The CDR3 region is CSASAGTRTMGQYF. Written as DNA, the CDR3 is TGCAGTGCTTCCGCCGGGACACGGACCATGGGGCAGTACTTC.

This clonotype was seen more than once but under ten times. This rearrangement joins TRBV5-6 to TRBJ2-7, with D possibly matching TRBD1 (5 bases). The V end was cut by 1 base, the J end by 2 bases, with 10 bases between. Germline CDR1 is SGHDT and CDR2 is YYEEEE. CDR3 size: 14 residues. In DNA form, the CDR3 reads TGTGCCAGCAGCTTGACGCAGGGTCCCTACGAGCAGTACTTC. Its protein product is CASSLTQGPYEQYF.

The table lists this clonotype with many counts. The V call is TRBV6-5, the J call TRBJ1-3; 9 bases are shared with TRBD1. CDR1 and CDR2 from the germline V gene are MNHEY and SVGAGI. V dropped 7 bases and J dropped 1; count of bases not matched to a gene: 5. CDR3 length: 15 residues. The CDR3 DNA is TGTGCCAGCACACAGGGGGCGTTTTCTGGAAACACCATATATTTT. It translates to CASTQGAFSGNTIYF.

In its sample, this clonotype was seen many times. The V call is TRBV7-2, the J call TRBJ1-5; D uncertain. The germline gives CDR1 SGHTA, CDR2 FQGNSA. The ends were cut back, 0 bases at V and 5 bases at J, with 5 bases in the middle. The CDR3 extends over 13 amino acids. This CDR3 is CASSLAFDQPQHF. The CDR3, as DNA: TGTGCCAGCAGCTTAGCGTTCGATCAGCCCCAGCATTTT.

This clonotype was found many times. The CDR3 protein is CSVRGATDTQYF. CDR3 nucleotides: TGCAGTGTACGCGGGGCCACAGATACGCAGTATTTT. The chain uses TRBV20-1 and TRBJ2-3, with TRBD2 as a possible D gene (6 bases). V was shortened by 7 bases and J by 2 bases, with 10 bases between the two germline ends. This CDR3 spans 12 amino acids. Germline-derived CDR1 and CDR2 are DFQATT and SNEGSKA (reference sequence).

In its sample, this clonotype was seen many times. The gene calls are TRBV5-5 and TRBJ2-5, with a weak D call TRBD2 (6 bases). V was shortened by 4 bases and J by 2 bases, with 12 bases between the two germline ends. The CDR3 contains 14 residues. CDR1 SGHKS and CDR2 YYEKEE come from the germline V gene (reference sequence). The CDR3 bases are TGTGCCAGCAGCCGGGCGGGACCACAAGAGACCCAGTACTTC. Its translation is CASSRAGPQETQYF.

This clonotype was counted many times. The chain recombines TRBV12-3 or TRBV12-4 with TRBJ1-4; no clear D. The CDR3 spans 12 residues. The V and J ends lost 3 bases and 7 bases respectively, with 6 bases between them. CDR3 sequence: CASSFPGEKLFF. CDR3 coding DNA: TGTGCCAGCAGTTTTCCCGGTGAAAAACTGTTTTTT.

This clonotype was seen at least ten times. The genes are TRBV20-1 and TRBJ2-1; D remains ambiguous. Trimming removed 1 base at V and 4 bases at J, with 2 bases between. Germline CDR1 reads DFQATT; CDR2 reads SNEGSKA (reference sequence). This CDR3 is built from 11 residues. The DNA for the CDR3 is TGCAGTGCTAGAGCTTACAATGAGCAGTTCTTC. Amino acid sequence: CSARAYNEQFF.

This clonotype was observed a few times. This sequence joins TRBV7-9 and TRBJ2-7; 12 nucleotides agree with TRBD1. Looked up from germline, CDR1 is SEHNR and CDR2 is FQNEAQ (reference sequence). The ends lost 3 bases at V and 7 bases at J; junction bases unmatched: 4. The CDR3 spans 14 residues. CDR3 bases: TGTGCCAGCAGCTTGGGACAGGGGGCGCTTGAGCAGTACTTC. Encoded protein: CASSLGQGALEQYF.

This chain's CDR3 is CASSFLDRGEQYF. The CDR3 DNA follows: TGTGCCAGCAGCTTCCTGGACCGGGGCGAGCAGTACTTC. The chain uses TRBV7-8 and TRBJ2-7; weak D call: TRBD2 (5 bases). The V end was cut by 3 bases, the J end by 6 bases, with 12 bases between. Germline CDR1 and CDR2: SGHVS and FQNEAQ. The CDR3 runs 13 residues.